The present T cell receptor (beta chain) was sequenced within a study of OX40 agonist ivuxolimab in advanced cancers. As for the study in general: Three patients had partial responses: one hepatocellular carcinoma, two cutaneous melanoma.

V dropped 2 bases and J dropped 7 bases, with 18 bases sitting between them. The CDR3 contains 15 residues. Germline loops: CDR1 MNHEY, CDR2 SVGAGI. Profiled with immunoSEQ multiplex PCR; TCRdb holds only in-frame clones, not every one. Of 55,000 to 75,000 clones listed, about 89% are singletons. This chain uses TRBV6-5 with TRBJ2-7; D possibly corresponds to TRBD1 (5 bases). Sequences were derived from CD4+ or CD8+ T cells sorted from blood, sampled in a trial of the OX40 agonist ivuxolimab. This clonotype originated in an adult with an advanced solid tumor such as melanoma, head and neck, liver or kidney cancer. In nucleotides, the CDR3 is TGTGCCAGCAGTTACGGGGCGCCTGGATTCAGGGAGCAGTACTTC. Protein product: CASSYGAPGFREQYF.